Listed below are T cell receptor beta chains from one sample, sequenced in a study of blood T cell repertoires in COVID-19. TCRdb's copy holds only in-frame clones and misses some; the assay was immunoSEQ multiplex PCR. The sample records 310,000 or so clones, 75% to 95% being singletons. The specimen was PBMCs or T cells enriched from blood (not recorded which). These receptors originate from a woman aged 25 to 45 who had recovered from COVID-19. Both conserved end residues are part of each CDR3. The D gene is left open where the match is weak. The size field is filled for only some rows; it gives once, few, many or a size class.

v_call: TRBV19; j_call: TRBJ2-5; clone_size: -; d_call: -; cdr3_nt: TGTGCCAGTAGCGACAGTCTGGGGGAGACCCAGTACTTC; cdr3_aa: CASSDSLGETQYF
v_call: TRBV19; j_call: TRBJ2-7; clone_size: once; d_call: -; cdr3_nt: TGTGCCAGTAGTGGTAGCACGGCCTACGAGCAGTACTTC; cdr3_aa: CASSGSTAYEQYF
v_call: TRBV6-2/TRBV6-3; j_call: TRBJ1-5; clone_size: -; d_call: -; cdr3_nt: TGTGCCAGCAGTTACTCGAGGGTTGGCCCAGACAATCAGCCCCAGCATTTT; cdr3_aa: CASSYSRVGPDNQPQHF
v_call: TRBV19; j_call: TRBJ1-5; clone_size: -; d_call: -; cdr3_nt: TGTGCCAGTAGTTCCACCGGGCTAGCCCTTAAACAGCCCCAGCATTTT; cdr3_aa: CASSSTGLALKQPQHF
v_call: TRBV13; j_call: TRBJ2-1; clone_size: -; d_call: -; cdr3_nt: TGTGCCTGCTGCTGCGGGTCCTACAATGAGCAGTTCTTC; cdr3_aa: CACCCGSYNEQFF
v_call: TRBV4-3; j_call: TRBJ2-7; clone_size: -; d_call: -; cdr3_nt: TGCGCCAGCAGCCAAGGGCAGGGATTCGAGCAGTACTTC; cdr3_aa: CASSQGQGFEQYF
v_call: TRBV19; j_call: TRBJ1-2; clone_size: -; d_call: TRBD1; cdr3_nt: TGTGCCAGTAACCCCGTGGGACAGGGGGCTTATGGCTACACCTTC; cdr3_aa: CASNPVGQGAYGYTF
v_call: TRBV9; j_call: TRBJ2-1; clone_size: once; d_call: -; cdr3_nt: TGTGCCAGCAGCGTAGACCCGGAGGGCTCCTACAATGAGCAGTTCTTC; cdr3_aa: CASSVDPEGSYNEQFF
v_call: TRBV18; j_call: TRBJ2-1; clone_size: -; d_call: -; cdr3_nt: TGTGCCAGCTCACCAGGACAGCTAAGAGGTGAGCAGTTCTTC; cdr3_aa: CASSPGQLRGEQFF
v_call: TRBV7-2; j_call: TRBJ1-2; clone_size: -; d_call: -; cdr3_nt: TGTGCCAGCAGCTTAGGGGACATCCTCTATGGCTACACCTTC; cdr3_aa: CASSLGDILYGYTF
v_call: TRBV5-1; j_call: TRBJ2-2; clone_size: -; d_call: TRBD1; cdr3_nt: TGCGCCAGCAGCTTTACAGGGGGTGGACCGAACACCGGGGAGCTGTTTTTT; cdr3_aa: CASSFTGGGPNTGELFF
v_call: TRBV30; j_call: TRBJ1-2; clone_size: -; d_call: -; cdr3_nt: TGTGCCTGGAGCCCTGGGGGGGGGTATGGCTACACCTTC; cdr3_aa: CAWSPGGGYGYTF
v_call: TRBV7-3; j_call: TRBJ1-2; clone_size: -; d_call: -; cdr3_nt: TGTGCCAGCAGCCCCTCAGGACAGTTTATGAACTATGGCTACACCTTC; cdr3_aa: CASSPSGQFMNYGYTF
v_call: TRBV18; j_call: TRBJ1-3; clone_size: -; d_call: -; cdr3_nt: TGTGCCAGCTCACTTTCGGTGACAACCGGAAACACCATATATTTT; cdr3_aa: CASSLSVTTGNTIYF
v_call: TRBV19; j_call: TRBJ2-2; clone_size: -; d_call: TRBD1; cdr3_nt: TGTGCCAGTAGGCCAGGAAGGGGGACAGGGATGAACACCGGGGAGCTGTTTTTT; cdr3_aa: CASRPGRGTGMNTGELFF
v_call: TRBV7-9; j_call: TRBJ1-4; clone_size: -; d_call: -; cdr3_nt: TGTGCCAGCAGCTTAGCGATCGGGGTAACTAATGAAAAACTGTTTTTT; cdr3_aa: CASSLAIGVTNEKLFF
v_call: TRBV30; j_call: TRBJ1-2; clone_size: -; d_call: TRBD1; cdr3_nt: TGTGCCTGGAGGTGGGACAGAAAGCATGGCTACACCTTC; cdr3_aa: CAWRWDRKHGYTF
v_call: TRBV28; j_call: TRBJ1-1; clone_size: -; d_call: -; cdr3_nt: TGTGCCAGCAGTTTAGCGGGGCAGGGAAACACTGAAGCTTTCTTT; cdr3_aa: CASSLAGQGNTEAFF
v_call: TRBV28; j_call: TRBJ1-4; clone_size: -; d_call: TRBD1; cdr3_nt: TGTGCCAGCAGTTACGGCGGGACAGGGGGTGAAAAACTGTTTTTT; cdr3_aa: CASSYGGTGGEKLFF
v_call: TRBV14; j_call: TRBJ1-1; clone_size: -; d_call: -; cdr3_nt: TGTGCCAGCAGCCAAGCCGGGGGAGCTTTCTTT; cdr3_aa: CASSQAGGAFF
v_call: TRBV30; j_call: TRBJ2-6; clone_size: -; d_call: -; cdr3_nt: TGTGCCTGGAGGAGGGTGGGGAGCTCTGGGGCCAACGTCCTGACTTTC; cdr3_aa: CAWRRVGSSGANVLTF
v_call: TRBV6-5; j_call: TRBJ1-5; clone_size: -; d_call: TRBD1; cdr3_nt: TGTGCCAGCAGGATAACAGGGGATATGGAGCCCCAGCATTTT; cdr3_aa: CASRITGDMEPQHF
v_call: TRBV18; j_call: TRBJ1-2; clone_size: -; d_call: -; cdr3_nt: TGTGCCAGCTCACCTAAAACAGGGCCCCTTAACTATGGCTACACCTTC; cdr3_aa: CASSPKTGPLNYGYTF
v_call: TRBV9; j_call: TRBJ2-5; clone_size: -; d_call: -; cdr3_nt: TGTGCCAGCAGCGCCTATAGGGAGGAGGAGACCCAGTACTTC; cdr3_aa: CASSAYREEETQYF
v_call: TRBV7-9; j_call: TRBJ1-1; clone_size: -; d_call: -; cdr3_nt: TGTGCCAGCCCCGAAAGGGGGGGGACTGAAGCTTTCTTT; cdr3_aa: CASPERGGTEAFF
v_call: TRBV28; j_call: TRBJ2-7; clone_size: -; d_call: TRBD2; cdr3_nt: TGTGCCAGCAGATCTAGCGGGAAGTACGAGCAGTACTTC; cdr3_aa: CASRSSGKYEQYF
v_call: TRBV19; j_call: TRBJ2-1; clone_size: -; d_call: TRBD2; cdr3_nt: TGTGCCAGTAGTATTGGTCGAACGGGAGGGCCGTCATCTGAGCAGTTCTTC; cdr3_aa: CASSIGRTGGPSSEQFF
v_call: TRBV6-5; j_call: TRBJ2-3; clone_size: -; d_call: TRBD2; cdr3_nt: TGTGCCAGCACTGTTACTAGCGGGAGTACAGATACGCAGTATTTT; cdr3_aa: CASTVTSGSTDTQYF
v_call: TRBV3-1/TRBV3-2; j_call: TRBJ1-1; clone_size: once; d_call: -; cdr3_nt: TGTGCCAGCAACAGGTTCGGTACAGAAGCTTTCTTT; cdr3_aa: CASNRFGTEAFF
v_call: TRBV10-3; j_call: TRBJ1-2; clone_size: -; d_call: -; cdr3_nt: TGTGCCACGCGCGGGGGGGAGGACTATGGCTACACCTTC; cdr3_aa: CATRGGEDYGYTF
v_call: TRBV6-4; j_call: TRBJ1-1; clone_size: -; d_call: TRBD1; cdr3_nt: TGTGCCAGCAGAGAGACAGGGGACGCGGCTTTCTTT; cdr3_aa: CASRETGDAAFF
v_call: TRBV15; j_call: TRBJ1-2; clone_size: -; d_call: -; cdr3_nt: TGTGCCACCAGCAGAGGGGGGGGCGCGTACGGCTACACCTTC; cdr3_aa: CATSRGGGAYGYTF
v_call: TRBV25-1; j_call: TRBJ2-3; clone_size: -; d_call: -; cdr3_nt: TGTGCCAGCAGTGAATATAGGGGAAGCACAGATACGCAGTATTTT; cdr3_aa: CASSEYRGSTDTQYF
v_call: TRBV29-1; j_call: TRBJ2-4; clone_size: -; d_call: TRBD2; cdr3_nt: TGCAGCGTTGAGACTAGCGGGAAATTAAACATTCAGTACTTC; cdr3_aa: CSVETSGKLNIQYF
v_call: TRBV19; j_call: TRBJ2-3; clone_size: -; d_call: -; cdr3_nt: TGTGCCAGTAGTTCTTATCATTCTAGGCTTAGCACAGATACGCAGTATTTT; cdr3_aa: CASSSYHSRLSTDTQYF
v_call: TRBV7-9; j_call: TRBJ2-5; clone_size: -; d_call: TRBD1; cdr3_nt: TGTGCCAGCAGCCCACAGGGGTTTATGAAAGAGACCCAGTACTTC; cdr3_aa: CASSPQGFMKETQYF
v_call: TRBV7-9; j_call: TRBJ2-1; clone_size: -; d_call: TRBD2; cdr3_nt: TGTGCCAGCAGCCGGGGGGGAGGACTAGCGGGAGGATCCAGCTCCTACAATGAGCAGTTCTTC; cdr3_aa: CASSRGGGLAGGSSSYNEQFF
v_call: TRBV4-2; j_call: TRBJ2-1; clone_size: few; d_call: -; cdr3_nt: TGTGCCAGCAGCCAAGATCAGGGGGCAGCGGGGCTCCATCATCTCTTC; cdr3_aa: CASSQDQGAAGLHHLF
v_call: TRBV10-3; j_call: TRBJ1-2; clone_size: -; d_call: -; cdr3_nt: TGTGCCATCAGTGAGCAGGGTTGGGGCTACACCTTC; cdr3_aa: CAISEQGWGYTF
v_call: TRBV7-2; j_call: TRBJ1-2; clone_size: -; d_call: -; cdr3_nt: TGTGCCAGCAGCTCACCGGACAGCATGAGGGGCTACACCTTC; cdr3_aa: CASSSPDSMRGYTF
v_call: TRBV2; j_call: TRBJ2-7; clone_size: -; d_call: TRBD1; cdr3_nt: TGTGCCAGCAGTGTGGGACCTCACGAGGGGGCGCTGGGACGACCCTACGAGCAGTACTTC; cdr3_aa: CASSVGPHEGALGRPYEQYF
v_call: TRBV6-1; j_call: TRBJ2-1; clone_size: -; d_call: TRBD2; cdr3_nt: TGTGCCAGCAGTGCCATAGCGGGAGACACCTACAATGAGCAGTTCTTC; cdr3_aa: CASSAIAGDTYNEQFF
v_call: TRBV7-8; j_call: TRBJ2-7; clone_size: -; d_call: -; cdr3_nt: TGTGCCAGCAGCTCCTCGGGACTCTCCTACGAGCAGTACTTC; cdr3_aa: CASSSSGLSYEQYF